This T cell receptor beta chain was documented in a study of blood T cell repertoires in COVID-19. Study information: Sites in the United States, Italy and Spain provided acute and convalescent COVID-19 samples. T cells, B-cell-depleted T cells, or PBMCs supplied cDNA or gDNA.

Profiling relied on immunoSEQ multiplex PCR, and the TCRdb table lists in-frame clones only, not all of them. The sample consists of approximately 320,000 clones, 70% to 90% of them appearing once. The CDR3 has 20 amino acids. Germline CDR1 and CDR2: MNHEY and SMNVEV (reference sequence). V shed 3 bases and J 0 bases; nucleotides not matched to a gene: 17. Sequenced material: peripheral blood. The chain carries TRBV27 and TRBJ1-5; 7 bases agree with TRBD1. The sequence was collected from a human donor in a cohort sampled during active COVID-19. The CDR3 is CASSFTPDRERGYSNQPQHF. In DNA, the CDR3 is TGTGCCAGCAGTTTTACCCCTGACAGGGAAAGGGGATATAGCAATCAGCCCCAGCATTTT.